This passage covers 14 T cell receptor beta chains from one sample sequenced in a study of cytomegalovirus exposure and HLA in healthy donors (dated by TCRdb to about 2017). The library was generated by the immunoSEQ multiplex PCR assay. The multiplex PCR relied on a mix of 60 forward primers for TCR Vbeta segments and 13 reverse primers for TCR Jbeta segments. What TCRdb holds here is the immuneACCESS table cut down to in-frame rearrangements. Part of the clones is not present; checked against another copy, under half of the missing clones reflect an unresolved V gene, and the others are unexplained. In this sample the table shows roughly 140,000 clones, roughly 80% of which occur a single time. Roughly 4.5% of the sample rests with the top ten. Source material: PBMCs. The receptors stem from a man between 35 and 55 years old in good health and CMV-seropositive.

The V and J genes are TRBV4-3 and TRBJ2-3, with TRBD2 matching over 10 bases. Trimming at V came to 4 bases and at J to 3 bases, leaving 4 bases not matched to a gene. Germline V lookup: CDR1 LGHNA, CDR2 YSLEER. This CDR3 comprises 15 residues. In nucleotides, the CDR3 is TGCGCCAGCAGCCCGATAGCGGGGGGAACAGATACGCAGTATTTT. This encodes CASSPIAGGTDTQYF.

The chain uses TRBV5-1 and TRBJ2-2; tentatively, D is TRBD1 (5 bases). Germline CDR1 reads SGHRS; CDR2 reads YFSETQ. Trimming shortened V by 3 bases and J by 4 bases, and 13 bases separated the two germline ends. CDR3 length: 15 amino acids. CDR3 sequence: CASSWGTITTGELFF. The CDR3 nucleotides are TGCGCCAGCAGCTGGGGCACCATAACCACCGGGGAGCTGTTTTTT. Supplemented by reference TRBV5-1 and TRBJ2-2, the full variable domain reads KAGVTQTPRYLIKTRGQQVTLSCSPISGHRSVSWYQQTPGQGLQFLFEYFSETQRNKGNFPGRFSGRQFSNSRSEMNVSTLELGDSALYLCASSWGTITTGELFFGEGSRLTVL.

The chain links TRBV30 to TRBJ2-3; 10 bases fit TRBD2. The CDR3 has 14 amino acids. Germline V lookup: CDR1 GTSNPN, CDR2 SVGIG (reference sequence). V dropped 4 bases and J dropped 5; count of bases not matched to a gene: 6. The DNA of the CDR3 is TGTGCCTGGACGCTAGCGGGGGTGCTAGATACGCAGTATTTT. It translates to CAWTLAGVLDTQYF.

In DNA form, the CDR3 reads TGTGCCAGCAGTAGGACAGTCGGGTTTGGGACCCAGTACTTC. It codes for CASSRTVGFGTQYF. V gene TRBV11-1 combines with J gene TRBJ2-5; tentatively, D is TRBD1 (6 bases). The germline CDR1 and CDR2 sequences are SGHAT and FQDESV (reference sequence). Trimming stripped 6 bases from V and 7 bases from J, with 18 bases between. CDR3 length: 14 amino acids. Together with reference TRBV11-1 and TRBJ2-5, the CDR3 gives the full variable domain: EAEVAQSPRYKITEKSQAVAFWCDPISGHATLYWYRQILGQGPELLVQFQDESVVDDSQLPKDRFSAERLKGVDSTLKIQPAELGDSAMYLCASSRTVGFGTQYFGPGTRLLVL.

The rearrangement joins TRBV9 to TRBJ1-1; no definite D call. From germline, CDR1 is SGDLS and CDR2 YYNGEE. The CDR3 is 14 residues long. Trimming shortened V by 0 bases and J by 3 bases, and 9 bases separated the two germline ends. CDR3 residues: CASSVDTGYTEAFF. The CDR3 nucleotides read TGTGCCAGCAGCGTAGATACGGGATACACTGAAGCTTTCTTT.

V is TRBV5-1 and J is TRBJ1-2; D not resolved. V was pared by 2 bases and J by 5 bases, with 13 bases between. The CDR3 sequence is 14 residues long. Germline values: CDR1 SGHRS, CDR2 YFSETQ. The chain's CDR3 is CASSLPGEPYGYTF. The CDR3 region has the DNA TGCGCCAGCAGCTTACCCGGAGAGCCTTATGGCTACACCTTC.

The chain joins TRBV27 to TRBJ2-1; possibly TRBD2 for D (6 bases). The V end lost 1 base, the J end lost 3 bases, and 25 bases lay between the germline ends. The CDR3 is 20 residues long. Germline V gene lookup returns CDR1 MNHEY and CDR2 SMNVEV (reference sequence). CDR3 protein: CASSLYPPGESVADYNEQFF. The CDR3 DNA reads TGTGCCAGCAGTTTATACCCTCCGGGGGAATCAGTGGCGGACTACAATGAGCAGTTCTTC.

This clone was seen only once. The chain uses TRBV6-5 and TRBJ2-1, with 12 bases matching TRBD2. The CDR3 runs 13 residues. The V segment lost 7 bases and the J segment 8 bases; nucleotides outside the gene matches: 3. CDR1 is MNHEY and CDR2 is SVGAGI in the germline V gene. CDR3 loop: CASIGTSGHEQFF. For the CDR3, the DNA is TGTGCCAGCATAGGGACTAGCGGGCATGAGCAGTTCTTC.

The chain is built from TRBV5-1 and TRBJ1-3; D not resolved. V was trimmed by 5 bases and J by 0 bases, leaving 12 bases between them. The CDR3 is made up of 15 amino acids. Germline V gene data show CDR1 as SGHRS and CDR2 as YFSETQ. The CDR3 region is CASRDDRSSGNTIYF. CDR3 nucleotide sequence: TGCGCCAGCAGAGACGATCGGAGCTCTGGAAACACCATATATTTT.

This clone was detected a few times. This rearrangement joins TRBV10-3 to TRBJ2-7; 10 bases agree with TRBD1. Germline V gene sequence: CDR1 ENHRY, CDR2 SYGVKD. Trimming removed 6 bases from V and 2 bases from J; junction bases left unmatched: 7. The CDR3 covers 15 residues. DNA for the CDR3: TGTGCCATCAGCCCCGACGGACAGGGGGCCTACGAGCAGTACTTC. Its protein is CAISPDGQGAYEQYF.

The chain carries TRBV10-3 and TRBJ1-5; TRBD1 matches 8 bases. J lost 7 bases, V lost 0 bases, and 8 bases had no gene match. CDR3 length equals 16 residues. Germline CDR1 ENHRY, CDR2 SYGVKD. The CDR3 loop is CAISESTGGGRQPQHF. CDR3 DNA sequence: TGTGCCATCAGTGAGTCAACAGGGGGAGGTCGGCAGCCCCAGCATTTT.

The rearrangement uses TRBV7-9 and TRBJ1-2; TRBD1 matches 12 bases. After removal of 5 bases from V and 8 bases from J, the junction contained 12 bases not matched to a gene. The CDR3 sequence is 16 residues long. Germline V gene lookup returns CDR1 SEHNR and CDR2 FQNEAQ (reference sequence). The CDR3 sequence: CASSLKRGTGGEGYTF. CDR3 nucleotide sequence: TGTGCCAGCAGCCTTAAGCGGGGGACAGGGGGCGAAGGCTACACCTTC.

The V call is TRBV4-1, the J call TRBJ1-5; the D gene is possibly TRBD1 (6 bases). Per germline, CDR1 MGHRA and CDR2 YSYEKL. This CDR3 region has 18 residues. V was pared by 1 base and J by 1 base, with 17 bases between. Written as DNA, the CDR3 is TGCGCCAGCAGCCAAGGTCCAGGGGCCACCCCGAGCAATCAGCCCCAGCATTTT. It yields the protein CASSQGPGATPSNQPQHF.

The rearrangement uses TRBV7-9 and TRBJ2-2, with a tentative D call TRBD1 (5 bases). This CDR3 region has 17 residues. Per the germline V gene, CDR1 is SEHNR and CDR2 is FQNEAQ (reference sequence). V was trimmed by 7 bases and J by 4 bases, leaving 22 bases between them. The CDR3 spells CASTLRGGVGSTGELFF. Written as DNA, the CDR3 is TGTGCCAGCACCCTAAGGGGTGGGGTTGGTAGCACCGGGGAGCTGTTTTTT. The whole variable domain, filled in from reference TRBV7-9 and TRBJ2-2, reads DTGVSQNPRHKITKRGQNVTFRCDPISEHNRLYWYRQTLGQGPEFLTYFQNEAQLEKSRLLSDRFSAERPKGSFSTLEIQRTEQGDSAMYLCASTLRGGVGSTGELFFGEGSRLTVL.